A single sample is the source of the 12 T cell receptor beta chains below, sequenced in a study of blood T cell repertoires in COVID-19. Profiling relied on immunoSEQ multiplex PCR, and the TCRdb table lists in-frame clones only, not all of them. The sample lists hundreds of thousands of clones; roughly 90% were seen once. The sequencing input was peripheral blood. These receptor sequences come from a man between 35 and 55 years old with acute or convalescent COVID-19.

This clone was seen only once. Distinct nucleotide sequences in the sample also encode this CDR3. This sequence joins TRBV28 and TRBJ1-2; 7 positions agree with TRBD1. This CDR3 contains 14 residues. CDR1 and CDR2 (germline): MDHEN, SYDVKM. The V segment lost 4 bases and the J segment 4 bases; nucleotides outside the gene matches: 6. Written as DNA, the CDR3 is TGTGCCAGCAGTTCACCGGGACAGTCCTATGGCTACACCTTC. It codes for CASSSPGQSYGYTF.

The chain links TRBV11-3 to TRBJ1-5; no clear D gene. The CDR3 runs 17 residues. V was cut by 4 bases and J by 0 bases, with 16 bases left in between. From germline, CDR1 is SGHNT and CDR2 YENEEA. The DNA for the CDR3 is TGTGCCAGCAGCTCCCGCCCAGGTGAACGTAGCAATCAGCCCCAGCATTTT. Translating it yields CASSSRPGERSNQPQHF.

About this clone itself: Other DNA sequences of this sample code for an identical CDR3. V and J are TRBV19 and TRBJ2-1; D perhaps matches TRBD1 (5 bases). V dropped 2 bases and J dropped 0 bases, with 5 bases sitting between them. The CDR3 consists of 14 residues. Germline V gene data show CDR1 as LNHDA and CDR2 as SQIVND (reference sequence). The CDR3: CASSIQGSYNEQFF. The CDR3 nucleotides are TGTGCCAGTAGTATACAGGGCTCCTACAATGAGCAGTTCTTC.

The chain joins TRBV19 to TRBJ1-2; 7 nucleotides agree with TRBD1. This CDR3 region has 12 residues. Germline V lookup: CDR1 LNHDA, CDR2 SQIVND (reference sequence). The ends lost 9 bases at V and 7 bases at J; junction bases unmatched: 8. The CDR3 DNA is TGTGCCAGCGGACAGGAGGGCCTTGGCTACACCTTC. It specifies CASGQEGLGYTF.

The CDR3 is CSASNPRQLNSPLHF. CDR3 nucleotide sequence: TGCAGTGCTAGTAACCCCAGACAGTTAAATTCACCCCTCCACTTT. The V and J genes are TRBV20-1 and TRBJ1-6; weak D call: TRBD1 (5 bases). The germline V gene has CDR1 DFQATT and CDR2 SNEGSKA (reference sequence). The V end was cut by 3 bases, the J end by 7 bases, with 16 bases between. The CDR3 consists of 15 residues.

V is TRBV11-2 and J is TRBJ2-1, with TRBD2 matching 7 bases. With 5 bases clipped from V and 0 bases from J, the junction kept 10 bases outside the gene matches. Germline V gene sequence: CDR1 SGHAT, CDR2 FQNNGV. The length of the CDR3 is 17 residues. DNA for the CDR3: TGTGCCAGCAGCCGACACGGGAGGCTGGGCTCCTACAATGAGCAGTTCTTC. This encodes CASSRHGRLGSYNEQFF.

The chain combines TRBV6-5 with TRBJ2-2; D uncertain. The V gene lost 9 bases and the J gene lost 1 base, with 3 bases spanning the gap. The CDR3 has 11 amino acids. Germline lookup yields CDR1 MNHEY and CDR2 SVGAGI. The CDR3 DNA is TGTGCCAGTAAGAACACCGGGGAGCTGTTTTTT. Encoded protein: CASKNTGELFF.

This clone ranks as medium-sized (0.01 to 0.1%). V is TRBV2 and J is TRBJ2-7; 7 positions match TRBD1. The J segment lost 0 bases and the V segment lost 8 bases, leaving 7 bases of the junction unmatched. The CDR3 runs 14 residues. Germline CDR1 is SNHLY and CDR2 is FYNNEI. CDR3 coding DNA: TGTGCCAGCCGAGACAGGGACCACTCCTACGAGCAGTACTTC. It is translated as CASRDRDHSYEQYF.

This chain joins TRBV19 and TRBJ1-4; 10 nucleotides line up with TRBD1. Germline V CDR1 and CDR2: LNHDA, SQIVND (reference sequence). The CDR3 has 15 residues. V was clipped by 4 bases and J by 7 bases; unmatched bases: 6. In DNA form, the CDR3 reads TGTGCCAGTAGTAGCCCAGGGACAGGGGTTGAAAAACTGTTTTTT. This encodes CASSSPGTGVEKLFF.

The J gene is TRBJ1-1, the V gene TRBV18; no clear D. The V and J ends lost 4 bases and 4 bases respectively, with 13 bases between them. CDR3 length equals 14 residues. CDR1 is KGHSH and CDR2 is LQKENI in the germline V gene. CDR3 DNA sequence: TGTGCCAGCTCACTGTCCGGGTTGGTCACTGAAGCTTTCTTT. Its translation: CASSLSGLVTEAFF.

The CDR3: CASSLQGRTEAFF. The CDR3 nucleotides read TGTGCCAGCAGTCTACAGGGGCGAACTGAAGCTTTCTTT. The chain joins TRBV12-3 or TRBV12-4 to TRBJ1-1; the match to TRBD1 covers 7 bases. The J segment lost 5 bases and the V segment lost 5 bases, leaving 5 bases of the junction unmatched. The CDR3 totals 13 residues.

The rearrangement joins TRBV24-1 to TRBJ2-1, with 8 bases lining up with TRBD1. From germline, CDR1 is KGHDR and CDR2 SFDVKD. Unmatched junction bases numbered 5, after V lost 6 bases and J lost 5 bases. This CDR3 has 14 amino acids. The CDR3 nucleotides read TGTGCCACCAGTAAAACAGGGGGTCACAATGAGCAGTTCTTC. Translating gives CATSKTGGHNEQFF.